A selection of T cell receptor beta chains follows, all from one sample in a study of regulatory T cells in long-lasting Graves disease. TCRdb reprocessed the multiplex PCR reads with MiXCR, giving one entry per CDR3 protein. The sample consists of 450,000 or so distinct CDR3 sequences, less than 25% of them appearing once. The material sequenced was peripheral blood mononuclear cells (PBMCs), taken when the disease was refractory, from a patient treated with antithyroid drugs. The receptors originated from a female donor with Graves disease. CDR3s include the opening cysteine and the closing phenylalanine or tryptophan. D genes are given only for firm matches. The size of a clone is reported for some rows only, either as once, few or many, or as a class for expanded clones.

>NA|TRBV27|TRBJ2-2|many
CASSPKSIPGELFF
TGTGCCAGCAGCCCGAAATCCATACCCGGGGAGCTGTTTTTT
>NA|TRBV6-1|TRBJ1-4|few
CASIRVEVRNEKLFF
TGTGCCAGCATTAGGGTAGAGGTCCGTAATGAAAAACTGTTTTTT
>NA|TRBV12-3/TRBV12-4|TRBJ2-5|many
CASSLFAETQYF
TGTGCCAGCAGTTTATTTGCAGAGACCCAGTACTTC
>NA|TRBV28|TRBJ1-3|many
CASRSRTANSGNTIYF
TGTGCCAGCAGATCCCGGACCGCCAACTCTGGAAACACCATATATTTT
>NA|TRBV6-1|TRBJ2-3|few
CASSDVRGILDTQYF
TGTGCCAGCAGTGATGTTCGAGGGATATTAGATACGCAGTATTTT
>NA|TRBV7-9|TRBJ1-1|many
CATLKEQTPEAFF
TGTGCCACACTCAAGGAACAGACTCCTGAAGCTTTCTTT
>NA|TRBV15|TRBJ1-3|NA
CATSRDRPESSGNTIYF
TGTGCCACCAGCAGAGACCGACCAGAGTCCTCTGGAAACACCATATATTTT
>NA|TRBV28|TRBJ2-1|few
CASSSYQVNEQFF
TGTGCCAGCAGTTCTTATCAGGTCAATGAGCAGTTCTTC
>NA|TRBV7-9|TRBJ2-7|NA
CASSLAGQEDEQYF
TGTGCCAGCAGCTTAGCTGGGCAGGAGGACGAGCAGTACTTC
>NA|TRBV6-2/TRBV6-3|TRBJ1-3|many
CASRLGAGPGNTIYF
TGTGCCAGCAGACTGGGCGCGGGGCCTGGAAACACCATATATTTT
>NA|TRBV30|TRBJ1-1|few
CAWSVRNRRPPVGAFF
TGTGCCTGGAGTGTACGAAATCGACGACCGCCGGTAGGAGCTTTCTTT
>TRBD1|TRBV12-3/TRBV12-4|TRBJ1-5|many
CASSPPGQGNQPQHF
TGTGCCAGCAGTCCGCCGGGACAGGGCAATCAGCCCCAGCATTTT
>TRBD1|TRBV29-1|TRBJ2-7|NA
CSVVTRPLRTGDYEQYF
TGCAGCGTTGTGACAAGACCCCTGAGGACAGGGGACTACGAGCAGTACTTC
>TRBD1|TRBV7-8|TRBJ1-2|many
CASSYRQQGASSYTF
TGTGCCAGCAGCTATAGGCAACAGGGGGCTTCAAGCTACACCTTC
>TRBD1|TRBV28|TRBJ1-1|many
CATDPATGRNTEAFF
TGTGCCACCGATCCCGCGACAGGGAGGAACACTGAAGCTTTCTTT
>TRBD2|TRBV12-3/TRBV12-4|TRBJ2-2|many
CASSSGLAGVSGELFF
TGTGCCAGCAGTTCCGGACTAGCGGGAGTGTCCGGGGAGCTGTTTTTT
>NA|TRBV19|TRBJ2-2|NA
CASIGTGELFF
TGTGCCAGTATTGGTACCGGGGAGCTGTTTTTT
>NA|TRBV2|TRBJ1-4|many
CASRGMSATNEKLFF
TGTGCCAGCAGAGGAATGTCTGCAACTAATGAAAAACTGTTTTTT
>TRBD2|TRBV29-1|TRBJ2-7|many
CSVEDGREGSYEQYF
TGCAGCGTTGAAGATGGAAGGGAGGGCTCCTACGAGCAGTACTTC
>TRBD2|TRBV4-3|TRBJ2-7|NA
CASSQDLAGGDYEQYF
TGCGCCAGCAGCCAAGATCTAGCGGGAGGAGACTACGAGCAGTACTTC
>NA|TRBV12-3/TRBV12-4|TRBJ2-3|NA
CASSLRGEADTQYF
TGTGCCAGCAGTTTAAGGGGGGAAGCAGATACGCAGTATTTT
>NA|TRBV3-1|TRBJ2-3|NA
CASSPRLGYSTDTQYF
TGTGCCAGCAGCCCGAGACTAGGTTATTCCACAGATACGCAGTATTTT
>NA|TRBV28|TRBJ2-2|NA
CASLPGHGLGELFF
TGTGCCAGCCTCCCGGGACACGGCTTGGGGGAGCTGTTTTTT
>TRBD2|TRBV5-4|TRBJ2-7|NA
CASSLGGGDGSYEQYF
TGTGCCAGCAGCTTGGGGGGGGGGGACGGTTCCTACGAGCAGTACTTC
>NA|TRBV15|TRBJ1-2|many
CATSRDKGPSGYTF
TGTGCCACCAGCAGAGATAAGGGGCCCTCTGGCTACACCTTC
>NA|TRBV4-3|TRBJ1-5|few
CASSQDDSFQPQHF
TGCGCCAGCAGCCAAGATGACAGTTTTCAGCCCCAGCATTTT
>NA|TRBV20-1|TRBJ1-5|NA
CSAREGAGSNQPQHF
TGCAGTGCTAGAGAGGGGGCAGGTAGCAATCAGCCCCAGCATTTT
>TRBD1|TRBV20-1|TRBJ2-7|few
CSARDYGTGSYEQYF
TGCAGTGCTAGAGATTATGGGACAGGGAGCTACGAGCAGTACTTC
>NA|TRBV19|TRBJ1-5|few
CASSIGGQLHQPQHF
TGTGCCAGTAGTATTGGCGGTCAGCTCCATCAGCCCCAGCATTTT
>NA|TRBV29-1|TRBJ1-1|few
CSVKENTEAFF
TGCAGCGTTAAGGAGAACACTGAAGCTTTCTTT
>TRBD2|TRBV27|TRBJ2-7|many
CASSLLSGVAYEQYF
TGTGCCAGCAGTTTACTCAGCGGGGTGGCCTACGAGCAGTACTTC
>NA|TRBV6-1|TRBJ1-1|many
CASSPQGSGTEAFF
TGTGCCAGCAGCCCCCAGGGATCAGGGACTGAAGCTTTCTTT
>TRBD2|TRBV2|TRBJ2-2|many
CASSDSGRFSGELFF
TGTGCCAGCAGTGATAGCGGGAGGTTCTCCGGGGAGCTGTTTTTT
>TRBD2|TRBV27|TRBJ2-6|many
CATTSGSDLRANVLTF
TGTGCCACTACTAGCGGGAGCGATCTCAGGGCCAACGTCCTGACTTTC
>TRBD1|TRBV7-9|TRBJ1-1|many
CASSSSGQGNTEAFF
TGTGCCAGCAGCTCATCAGGACAGGGAAACACTGAAGCTTTCTTT
>NA|TRBV11-1|TRBJ2-2|many
CASSFGPANTGELFF
TGTGCCAGCAGCTTTGGACCTGCGAACACCGGGGAGCTGTTTTTT
>NA|TRBV15|TRBJ2-7|NA
CATSTAGALSSYEQYF
TGTGCCACCAGTACGGCCGGGGCACTGAGCTCCTACGAGCAGTACTTC
>TRBD1|TRBV4-3|TRBJ2-7|few
CASSMRHRGLYEQYF
TGCGCCAGCAGCATGCGTCACAGGGGGCTCTACGAGCAGTACTTC
>TRBD2|TRBV19|TRBJ2-4|few
CASSILGTSNIQYF
TGTGCCAGTAGTATTCTGGGGACTAGTAACATTCAGTACTTC
>NA|TRBV7-9|TRBJ1-1|NA
CASSPTEGNTEAFF
TGTGCCAGCAGCCCTACAGAGGGGAACACTGAAGCTTTCTTT
>NA|TRBV4-1|TRBJ2-2|once
CASSQGRGNTGELFF
TGCGCCAGCAGCCAGGGCAGGGGTAACACCGGGGAGCTGTTTTTT
>NA|TRBV6-1|TRBJ2-5|many
CASTRQETQYF
TGTGCCAGCACCCGACAAGAGACCCAGTACTTC
>TRBD2|TRBV9|TRBJ2-1|once
CASALAGGTYNEQFF
TGTGCCAGCGCCCTAGCGGGAGGAACCTACAATGAGCAGTTCTTC
>TRBD1|TRBV5-1|TRBJ1-1|many
CASSRPDRLNTEAFF
TGCGCCAGCAGCCGACCGGACAGGTTGAACACTGAAGCTTTCTTT
>TRBD2|TRBV28|TRBJ2-7|many
CATPDHGGFTYEQYF
TGTGCCACCCCAGATCACGGGGGGTTCACCTACGAGCAGTACTTC
>NA|TRBV20-1|TRBJ2-3|few
CSARKSVTQYF
TGCAGTGCCCGAAAGTCGGTTACGCAGTATTTT
>TRBD1|TRBV7-9|TRBJ2-7|many
CASSPGTGAGEQYF
TGTGCCAGCAGCCCCGGGACAGGGGCCGGTGAGCAGTACTTC
>NA|TRBV28|TRBJ2-5|many
CASSLSRKQETQYF
TGTGCCAGCAGTTTATCTCGGAAGCAAGAGACCCAGTACTTC
>TRBD1|TRBV5-1|TRBJ2-6|NA
CASSLSRTGTSGANVLTF
TGCGCCAGCAGCCTATCAAGGACAGGGACCTCTGGGGCCAACGTCCTGACTTTC